This TCR beta chain appears in the sequencing data of a study of blood T cell repertoires in COVID-19. Study summary: There were acute and convalescent COVID-19 samples, and they came from the United States, Italy and Spain.

The table came from immunoSEQ multiplex PCR; TCRdb's copy has only in-frame clones and leaves some out. The sample shows 150,000 or so clones, approximately 88% of them seen only once. CDR3 length: 15 residues. V lost 3 bases to trimming and J lost 0 bases; unmatched junction nucleotides: 4. Germline loops: CDR1 MGHRA, CDR2 YSYEKL. Clinical history as reported by participants underpinned cohort assignment. Donors in Cohort 3 who had recovered were those with two negative PCRs, healthcare professional clearance, or resolution of their symptoms. Sequenced material: PBMCs or T cells enriched from blood (not recorded which). The chain links TRBV4-1 to TRBJ1-1; 7 bases are shared with TRBD1. The receptor comes from a woman aged 60-75 years who had recovered from COVID-19. The CDR3: CASSQGQRVNTEAFF. DNA of the CDR3: TGCGCCAGCAGCCAGGGACAGCGGGTGAACACTGAAGCTTTCTTT.